This T cell receptor (beta chain) was identified during a study of T cells in Graves' hyperthyroidism and ophthalmopathy. This clonotype has only a few counts. RNA transcripts yielded amplified TCR beta CDR3 regions. First-round RT-PCR targeting the TCR CDR3 was performed with the HTBI primer set. TCRdb reanalysed the multiplex PCR reads using MiXCR and keeps one entry per CDR3 protein. The sample has around 370,000 distinct CDR3 sequences, less than 20% seen once. Patients with ophthalmopathy all had a Clinical Activity Score of at least 3, a NOSPECS grade of at least 4 and duration under 3 months. Cells are PBMCs isolated from around 9.4 ml of fresh blood. Trimming cost V 5 bases and J 5 bases, with 11 bases left between them. The germline V gene has CDR1 SGHTS and CDR2 YDEGEE. This CDR3 region has 12 residues.

Sequenced material: blood. V is TRBV5-8 and J is TRBJ2-7; D remains unclear. This TCR was recovered from a man between 18 and 29 years old with Graves' ophthalmopathy. CDR3 nucleotides: TGTGCCAGCAGTGGACGACTGAACGAGCAGTACTTC. Protein: CASSGRLNEQYF.